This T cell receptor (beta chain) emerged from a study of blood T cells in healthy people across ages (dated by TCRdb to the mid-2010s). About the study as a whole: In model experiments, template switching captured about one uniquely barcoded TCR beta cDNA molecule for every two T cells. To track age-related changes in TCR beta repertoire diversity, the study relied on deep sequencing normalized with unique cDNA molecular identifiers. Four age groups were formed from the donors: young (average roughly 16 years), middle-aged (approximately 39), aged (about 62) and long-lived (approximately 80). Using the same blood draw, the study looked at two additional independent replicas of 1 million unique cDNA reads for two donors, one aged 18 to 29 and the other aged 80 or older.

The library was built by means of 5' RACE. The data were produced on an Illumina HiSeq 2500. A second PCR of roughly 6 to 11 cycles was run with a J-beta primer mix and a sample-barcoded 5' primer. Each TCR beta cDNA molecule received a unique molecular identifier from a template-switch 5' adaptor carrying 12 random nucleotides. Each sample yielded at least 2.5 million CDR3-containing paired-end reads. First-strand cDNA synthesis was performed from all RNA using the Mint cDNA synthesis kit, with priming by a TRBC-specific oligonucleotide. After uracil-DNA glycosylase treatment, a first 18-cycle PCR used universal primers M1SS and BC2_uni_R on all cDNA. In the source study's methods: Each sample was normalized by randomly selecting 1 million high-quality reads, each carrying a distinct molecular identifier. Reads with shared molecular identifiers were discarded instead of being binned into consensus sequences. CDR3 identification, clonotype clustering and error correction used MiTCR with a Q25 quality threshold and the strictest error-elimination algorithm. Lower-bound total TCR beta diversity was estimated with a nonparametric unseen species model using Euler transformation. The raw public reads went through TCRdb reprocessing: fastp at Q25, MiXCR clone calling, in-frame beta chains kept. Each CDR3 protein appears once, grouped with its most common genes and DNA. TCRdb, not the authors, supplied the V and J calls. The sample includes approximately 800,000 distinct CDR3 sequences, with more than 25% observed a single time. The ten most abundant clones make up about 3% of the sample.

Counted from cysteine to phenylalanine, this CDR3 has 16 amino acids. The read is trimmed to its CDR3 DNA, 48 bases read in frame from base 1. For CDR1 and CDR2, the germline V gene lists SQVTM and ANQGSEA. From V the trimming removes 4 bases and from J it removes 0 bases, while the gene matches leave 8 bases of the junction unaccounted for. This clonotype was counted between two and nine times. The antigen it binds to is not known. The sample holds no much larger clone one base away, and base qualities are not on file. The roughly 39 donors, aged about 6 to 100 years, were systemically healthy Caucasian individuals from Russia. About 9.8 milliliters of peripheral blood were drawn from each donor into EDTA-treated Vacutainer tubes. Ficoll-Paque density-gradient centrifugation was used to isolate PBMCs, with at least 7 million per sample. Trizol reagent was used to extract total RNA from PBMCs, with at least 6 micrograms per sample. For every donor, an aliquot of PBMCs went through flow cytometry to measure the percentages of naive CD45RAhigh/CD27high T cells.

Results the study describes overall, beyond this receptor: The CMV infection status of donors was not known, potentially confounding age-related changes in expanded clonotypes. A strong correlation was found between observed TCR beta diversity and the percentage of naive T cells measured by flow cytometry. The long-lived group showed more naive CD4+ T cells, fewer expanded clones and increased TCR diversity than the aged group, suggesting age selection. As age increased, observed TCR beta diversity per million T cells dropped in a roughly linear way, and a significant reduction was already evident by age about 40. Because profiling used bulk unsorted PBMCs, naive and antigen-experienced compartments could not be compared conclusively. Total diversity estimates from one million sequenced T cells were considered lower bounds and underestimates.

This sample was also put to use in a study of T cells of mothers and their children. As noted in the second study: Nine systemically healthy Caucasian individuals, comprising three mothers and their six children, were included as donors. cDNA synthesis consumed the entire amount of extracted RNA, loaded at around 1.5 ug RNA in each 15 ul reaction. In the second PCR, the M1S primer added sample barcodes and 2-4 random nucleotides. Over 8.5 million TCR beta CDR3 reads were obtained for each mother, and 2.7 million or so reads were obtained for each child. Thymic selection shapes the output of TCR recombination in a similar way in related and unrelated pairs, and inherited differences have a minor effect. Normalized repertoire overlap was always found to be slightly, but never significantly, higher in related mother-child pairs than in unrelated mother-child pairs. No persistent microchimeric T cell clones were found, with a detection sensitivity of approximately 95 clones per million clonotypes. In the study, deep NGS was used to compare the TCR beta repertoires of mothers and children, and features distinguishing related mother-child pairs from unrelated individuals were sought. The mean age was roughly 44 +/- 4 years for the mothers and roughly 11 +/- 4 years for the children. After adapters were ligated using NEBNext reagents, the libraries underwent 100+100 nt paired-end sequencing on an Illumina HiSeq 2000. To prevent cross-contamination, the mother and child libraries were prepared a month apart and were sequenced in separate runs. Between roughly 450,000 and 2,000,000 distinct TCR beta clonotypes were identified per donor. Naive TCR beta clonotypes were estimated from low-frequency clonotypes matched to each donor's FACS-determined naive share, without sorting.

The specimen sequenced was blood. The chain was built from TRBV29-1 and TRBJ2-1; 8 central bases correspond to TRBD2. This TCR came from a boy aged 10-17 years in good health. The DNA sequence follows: TGCAGCGTTGGAACCGGGGGGGGCCTCTCCTACAATGAGCAGTTCTTC. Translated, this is CSVGTGGGLSYNEQFF.